The T cell receptor beta chain under discussion was sequenced for a study of CD8+CD57+ T cells in acquired aplastic anemia. The germline gives CDR1 SGHTA, CDR2 FQGTGA. The CDR3 length is 15 residues. V gave up 1 base and J gave up 2 bases, with 10 bases separating them. Genomic DNA templated the TCR beta VDJ and CDR3 profiling. Each CDR3 protein is one row after TCRdb ran MiXCR on the reads. The repertoire has about 160,000 distinct CDR3 sequences, over 40% of them found once; the top ten carry roughly 3.2%. The authors sequenced patients whose flow cytometry had shown CD8+CD57+ cell expansion. Patients had received no therapy at the time of blood sampling.

The sequencing input was sorted CD4+, CD8+, or CD8+CD57+ T cells (not recorded which) from PBMCs. The J gene is TRBJ2-3, the V gene TRBV7-3; D uncertain. The receptor was derived from a human donor with aplastic anemia. The CDR3 bases are TGTGCCAGCAGCTTAAACGGCCTAGTCACAGATACGCAGTATTTT. Translation: CASSLNGLVTDTQYF.